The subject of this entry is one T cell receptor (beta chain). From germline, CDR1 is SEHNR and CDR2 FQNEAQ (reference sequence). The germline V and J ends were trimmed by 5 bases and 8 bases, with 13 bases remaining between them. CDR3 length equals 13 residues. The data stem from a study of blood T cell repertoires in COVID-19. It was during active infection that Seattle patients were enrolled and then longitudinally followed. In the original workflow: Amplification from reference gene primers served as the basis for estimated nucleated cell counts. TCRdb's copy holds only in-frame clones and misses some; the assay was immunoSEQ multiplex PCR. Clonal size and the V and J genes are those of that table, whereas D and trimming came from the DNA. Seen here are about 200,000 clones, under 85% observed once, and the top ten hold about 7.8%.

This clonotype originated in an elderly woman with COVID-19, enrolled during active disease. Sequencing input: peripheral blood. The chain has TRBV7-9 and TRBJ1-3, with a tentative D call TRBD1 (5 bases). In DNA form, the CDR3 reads TGTGCCAGCAGCCGCTTTGGGACTGACACCATATATTTT. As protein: CASSRFGTDTIYF.